In its sample, the clone carrying this TCR beta chain was seen once. Its antigen is as yet unknown. These data belong to a study of cytomegalovirus exposure and HLA in healthy donors. Study observations and caveats: Cytomegalovirus-associated TCR beta chains were listed, numbering some 170. Sequencing likely produced, as an artifact, a cluster of highly shared sequence variants.

Primers for the PCR totalled 60 Vbeta and 13 Jbeta. Libraries were prepared by immunoSEQ multiplex PCR; TCRdb keeps only in-frame clonotypes and omits some of them. The data show under 200,000 clones, about 71% seen once. The TCR sequence derives from a woman aged 40 to 55 in good health and CMV-seropositive. Sequences were obtained from PBMCs.

As DNA, the CDR3 is TGTGCCAGCAGCGAAGGGGAGGGAGGGAGGGGTGAAGCTTTCTTT. Protein product: CASSEGEGGRGEAFF. The genes are TRBV9 and TRBJ1-1, with D possibly matching TRBD1 (5 bases). CDR1 is SGDLS and CDR2 is YYNGEE in the germline V gene. The germline V and J ends were trimmed by 3 bases and 7 bases, with 19 bases remaining between them. The CDR3 contains 15 residues.